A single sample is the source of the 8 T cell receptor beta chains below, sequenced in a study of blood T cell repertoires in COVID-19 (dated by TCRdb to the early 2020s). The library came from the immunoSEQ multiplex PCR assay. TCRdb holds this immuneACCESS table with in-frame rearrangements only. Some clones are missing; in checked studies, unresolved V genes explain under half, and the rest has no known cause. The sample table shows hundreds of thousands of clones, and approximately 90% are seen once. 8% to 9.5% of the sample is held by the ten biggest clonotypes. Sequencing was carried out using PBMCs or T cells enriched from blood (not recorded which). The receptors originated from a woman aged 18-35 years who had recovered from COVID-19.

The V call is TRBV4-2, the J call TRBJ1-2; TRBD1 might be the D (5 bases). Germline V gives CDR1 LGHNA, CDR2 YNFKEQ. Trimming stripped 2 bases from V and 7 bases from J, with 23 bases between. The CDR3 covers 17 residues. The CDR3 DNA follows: TGTGCCAGCAGCCAAAGGGCGGACCGGTCGGGGGACGGTGGCTACACCTTC. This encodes CASSQRADRSGDGGYTF.

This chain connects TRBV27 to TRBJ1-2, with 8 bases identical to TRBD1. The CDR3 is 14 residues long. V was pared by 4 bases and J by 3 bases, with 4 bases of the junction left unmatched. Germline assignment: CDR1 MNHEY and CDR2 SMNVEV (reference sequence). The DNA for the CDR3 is TGTGCCAGCAGTTACAAGGACAGGGACTATGGCTACACCTTC. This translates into CASSYKDRDYGYTF.

The CDR3 DNA sequence: TGTGCCAGCAGACTAGCGGGTGAGAATGAGCAGTTCTTC. It translates to CASRLAGENEQFF. This sequence joins TRBV6-5 and TRBJ2-1; TRBD2 matches 9 bases. V was pared by 6 bases and J by 7 bases, with 4 bases of the junction left unmatched. Germline CDR1 MNHEY, CDR2 SVGAGI. The CDR3 spans 13 residues.

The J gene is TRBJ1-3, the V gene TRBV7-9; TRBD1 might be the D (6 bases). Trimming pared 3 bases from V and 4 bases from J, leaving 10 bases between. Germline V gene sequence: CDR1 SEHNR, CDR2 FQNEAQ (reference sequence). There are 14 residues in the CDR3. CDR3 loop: CASSLGGPGNTIYF. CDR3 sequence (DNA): TGTGCCAGCAGCTTGGGGGGGCCAGGAAACACCATATATTTT.

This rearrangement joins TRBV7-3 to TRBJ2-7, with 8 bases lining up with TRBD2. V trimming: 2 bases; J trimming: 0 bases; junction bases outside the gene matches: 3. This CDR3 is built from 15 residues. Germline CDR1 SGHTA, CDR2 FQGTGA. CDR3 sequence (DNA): TGTGCCAGCAGCTTAGCGGGAGGTGCCTCCTACGAGCAGTACTTC. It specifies CASSLAGGASYEQYF.

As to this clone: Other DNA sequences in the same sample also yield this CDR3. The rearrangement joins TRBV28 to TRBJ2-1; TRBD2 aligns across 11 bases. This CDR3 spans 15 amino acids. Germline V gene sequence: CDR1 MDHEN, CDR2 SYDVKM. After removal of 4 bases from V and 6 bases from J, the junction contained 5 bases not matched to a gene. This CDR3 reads CASSSGTSGINEQFF. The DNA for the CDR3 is TGTGCCAGCAGTTCCGGGACTAGCGGTATCAATGAGCAGTTCTTC.

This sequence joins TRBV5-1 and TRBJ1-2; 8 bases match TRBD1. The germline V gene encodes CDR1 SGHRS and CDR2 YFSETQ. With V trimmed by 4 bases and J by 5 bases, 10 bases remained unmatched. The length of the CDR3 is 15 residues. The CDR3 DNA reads TGCGCCAGCAGCCAATTCTCGACAGGGGATTATGGCTACACCTTC. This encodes CASSQFSTGDYGYTF.

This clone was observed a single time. The CDR3: CASNQPGYNTGELFF. The CDR3 DNA reads TGTGCCAGTAACCAGCCCGGGTATAACACCGGGGAGCTGTTTTTT. The rearrangement joins TRBV19 to TRBJ2-2; D gene uncertain. CDR3 size: 15 residues. Germline lookup yields CDR1 LNHDA and CDR2 SQIVND (reference sequence). V was trimmed by 7 bases and J by 2 bases, leaving 14 bases between them.